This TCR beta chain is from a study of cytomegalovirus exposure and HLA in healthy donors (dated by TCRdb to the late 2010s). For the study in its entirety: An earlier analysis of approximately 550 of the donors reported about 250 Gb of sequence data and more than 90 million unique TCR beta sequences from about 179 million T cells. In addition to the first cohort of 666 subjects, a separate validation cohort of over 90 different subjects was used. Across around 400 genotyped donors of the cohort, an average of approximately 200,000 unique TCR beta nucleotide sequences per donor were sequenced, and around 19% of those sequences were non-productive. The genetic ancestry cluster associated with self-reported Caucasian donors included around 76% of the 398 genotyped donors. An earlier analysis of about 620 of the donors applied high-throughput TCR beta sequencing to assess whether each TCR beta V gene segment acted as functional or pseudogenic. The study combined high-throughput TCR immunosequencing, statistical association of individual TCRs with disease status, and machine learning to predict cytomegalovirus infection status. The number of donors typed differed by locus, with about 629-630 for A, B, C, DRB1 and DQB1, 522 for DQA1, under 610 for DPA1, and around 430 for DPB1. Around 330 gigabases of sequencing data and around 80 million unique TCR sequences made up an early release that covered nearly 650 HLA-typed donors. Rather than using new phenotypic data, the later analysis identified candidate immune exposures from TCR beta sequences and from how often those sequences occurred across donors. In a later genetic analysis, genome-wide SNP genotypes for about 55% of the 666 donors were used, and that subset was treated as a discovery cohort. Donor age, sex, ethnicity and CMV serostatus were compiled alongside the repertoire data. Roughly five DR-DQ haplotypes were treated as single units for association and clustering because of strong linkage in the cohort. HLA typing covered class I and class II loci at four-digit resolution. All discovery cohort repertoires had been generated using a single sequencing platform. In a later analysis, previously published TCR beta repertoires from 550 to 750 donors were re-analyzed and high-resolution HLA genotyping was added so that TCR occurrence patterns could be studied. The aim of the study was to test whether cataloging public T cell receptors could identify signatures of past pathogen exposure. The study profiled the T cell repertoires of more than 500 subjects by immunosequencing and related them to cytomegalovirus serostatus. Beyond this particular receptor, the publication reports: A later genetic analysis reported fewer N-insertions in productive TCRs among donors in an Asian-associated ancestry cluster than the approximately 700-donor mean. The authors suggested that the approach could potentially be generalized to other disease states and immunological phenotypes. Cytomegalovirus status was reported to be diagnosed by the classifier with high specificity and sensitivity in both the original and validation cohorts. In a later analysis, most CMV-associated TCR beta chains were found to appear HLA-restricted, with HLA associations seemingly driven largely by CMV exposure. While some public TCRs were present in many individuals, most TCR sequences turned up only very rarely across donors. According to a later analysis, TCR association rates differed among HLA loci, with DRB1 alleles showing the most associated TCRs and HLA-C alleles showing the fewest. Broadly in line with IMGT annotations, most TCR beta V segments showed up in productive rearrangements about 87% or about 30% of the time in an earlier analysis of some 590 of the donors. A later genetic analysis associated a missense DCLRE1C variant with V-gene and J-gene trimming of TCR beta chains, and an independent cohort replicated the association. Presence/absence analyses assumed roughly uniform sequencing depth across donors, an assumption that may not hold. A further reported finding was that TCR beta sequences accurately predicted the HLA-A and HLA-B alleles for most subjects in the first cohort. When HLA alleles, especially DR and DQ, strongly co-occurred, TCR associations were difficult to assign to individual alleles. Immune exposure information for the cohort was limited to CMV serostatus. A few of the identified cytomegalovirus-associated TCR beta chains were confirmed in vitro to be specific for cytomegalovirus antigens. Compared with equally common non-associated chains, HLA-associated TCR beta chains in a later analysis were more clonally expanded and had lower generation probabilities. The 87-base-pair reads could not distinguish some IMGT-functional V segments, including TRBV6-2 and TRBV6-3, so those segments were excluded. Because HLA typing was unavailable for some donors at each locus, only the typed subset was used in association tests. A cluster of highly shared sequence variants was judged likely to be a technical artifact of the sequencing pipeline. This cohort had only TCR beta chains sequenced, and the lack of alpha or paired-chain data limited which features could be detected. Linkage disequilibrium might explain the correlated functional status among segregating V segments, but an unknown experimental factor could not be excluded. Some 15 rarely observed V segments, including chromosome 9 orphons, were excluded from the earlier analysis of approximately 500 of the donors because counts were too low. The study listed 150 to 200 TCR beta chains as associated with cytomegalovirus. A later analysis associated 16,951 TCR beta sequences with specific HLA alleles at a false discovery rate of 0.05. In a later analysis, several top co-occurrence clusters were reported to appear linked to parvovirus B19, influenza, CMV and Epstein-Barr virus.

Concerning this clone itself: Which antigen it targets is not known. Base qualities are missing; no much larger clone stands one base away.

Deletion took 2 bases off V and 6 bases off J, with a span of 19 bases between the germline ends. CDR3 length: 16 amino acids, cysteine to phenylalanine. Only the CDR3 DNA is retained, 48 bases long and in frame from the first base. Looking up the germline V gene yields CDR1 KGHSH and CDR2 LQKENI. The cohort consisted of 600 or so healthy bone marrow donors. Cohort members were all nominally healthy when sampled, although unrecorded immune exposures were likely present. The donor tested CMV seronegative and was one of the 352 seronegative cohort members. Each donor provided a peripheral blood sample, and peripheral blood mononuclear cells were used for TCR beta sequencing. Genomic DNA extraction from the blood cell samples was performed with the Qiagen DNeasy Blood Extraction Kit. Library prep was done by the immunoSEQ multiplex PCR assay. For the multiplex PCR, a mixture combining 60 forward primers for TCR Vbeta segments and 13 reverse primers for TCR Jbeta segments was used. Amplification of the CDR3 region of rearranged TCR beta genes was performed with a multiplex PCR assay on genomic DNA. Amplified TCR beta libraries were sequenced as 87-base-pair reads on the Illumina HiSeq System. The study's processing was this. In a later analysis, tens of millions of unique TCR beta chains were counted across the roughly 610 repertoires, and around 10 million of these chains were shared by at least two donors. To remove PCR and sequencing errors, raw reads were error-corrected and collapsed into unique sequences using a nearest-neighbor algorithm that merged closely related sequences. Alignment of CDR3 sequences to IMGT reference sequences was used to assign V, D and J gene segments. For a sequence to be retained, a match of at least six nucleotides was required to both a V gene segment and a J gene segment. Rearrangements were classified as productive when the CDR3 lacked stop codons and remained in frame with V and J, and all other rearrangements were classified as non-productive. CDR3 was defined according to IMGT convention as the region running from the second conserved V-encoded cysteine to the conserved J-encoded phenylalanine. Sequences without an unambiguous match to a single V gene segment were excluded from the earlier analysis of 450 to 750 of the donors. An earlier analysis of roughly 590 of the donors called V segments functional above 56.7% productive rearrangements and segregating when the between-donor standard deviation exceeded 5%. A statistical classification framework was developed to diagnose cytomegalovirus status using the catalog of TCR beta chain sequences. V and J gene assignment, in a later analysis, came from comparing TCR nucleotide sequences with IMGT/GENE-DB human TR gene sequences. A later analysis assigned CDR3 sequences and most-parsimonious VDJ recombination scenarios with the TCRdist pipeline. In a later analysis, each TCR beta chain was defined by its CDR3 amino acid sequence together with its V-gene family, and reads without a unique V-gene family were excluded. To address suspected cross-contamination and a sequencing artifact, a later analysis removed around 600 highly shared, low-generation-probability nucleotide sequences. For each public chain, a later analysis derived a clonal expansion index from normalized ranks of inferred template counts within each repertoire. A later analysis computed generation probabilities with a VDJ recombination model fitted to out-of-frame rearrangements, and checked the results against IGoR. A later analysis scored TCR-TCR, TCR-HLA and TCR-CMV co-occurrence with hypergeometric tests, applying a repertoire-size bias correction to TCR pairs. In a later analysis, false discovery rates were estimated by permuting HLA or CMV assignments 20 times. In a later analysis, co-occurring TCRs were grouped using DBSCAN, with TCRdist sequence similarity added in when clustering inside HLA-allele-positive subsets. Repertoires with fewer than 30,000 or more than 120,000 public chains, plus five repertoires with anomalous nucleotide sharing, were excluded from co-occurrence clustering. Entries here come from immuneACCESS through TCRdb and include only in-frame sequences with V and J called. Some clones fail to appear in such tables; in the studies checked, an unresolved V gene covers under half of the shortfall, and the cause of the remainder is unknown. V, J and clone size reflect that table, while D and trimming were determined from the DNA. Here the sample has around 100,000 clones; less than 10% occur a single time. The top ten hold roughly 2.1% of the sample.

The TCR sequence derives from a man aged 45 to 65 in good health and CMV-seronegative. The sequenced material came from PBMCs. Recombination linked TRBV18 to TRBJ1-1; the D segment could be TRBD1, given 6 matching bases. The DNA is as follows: TGTGCCAGCTCACCAATAGCGACAGGTTCAACGGCTGAAGCTTTCTTT. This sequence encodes CASSPIATGSTAEAFF.